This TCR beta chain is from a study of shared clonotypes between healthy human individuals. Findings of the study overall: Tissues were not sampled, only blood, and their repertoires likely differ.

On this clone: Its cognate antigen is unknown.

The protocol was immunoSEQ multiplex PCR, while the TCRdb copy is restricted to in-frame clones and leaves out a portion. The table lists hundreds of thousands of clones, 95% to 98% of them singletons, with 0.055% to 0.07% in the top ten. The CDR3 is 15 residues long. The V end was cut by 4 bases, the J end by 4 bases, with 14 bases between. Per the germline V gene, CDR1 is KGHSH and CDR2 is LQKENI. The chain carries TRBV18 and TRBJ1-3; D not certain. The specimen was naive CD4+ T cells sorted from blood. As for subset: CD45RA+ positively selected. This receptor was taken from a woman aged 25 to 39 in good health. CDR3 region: CASSRESGSGNTIYF. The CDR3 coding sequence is TGTGCCAGCTCACGGGAATCGGGATCCGGAAACACCATATATTTT.